This passage covers 9 T cell receptor beta chains from one sample sequenced in a study of blood T cell repertoires in COVID-19. Sequencing used immunoSEQ multiplex PCR; TCRdb keeps in-frame clones, though not all of them. The sample has roughly 300,000 clones, about 90% seen once; the top ten hold 1%. Sequencing used PBMCs or T cells enriched from blood (not recorded which). Receptor source: a woman aged 25 to 39 who had recovered from COVID-19.

The chain recombines TRBV15 with TRBJ2-2; 9 bases align to TRBD1. CDR3 length: 17 amino acids. V lost 1 base, J lost 4 bases, and 7 bases stayed unmatched. Per the germline V gene, CDR1 is LNHNV and CDR2 is YYDKDF (reference sequence). Here the CDR3 reads CATSRGGTGKFTGELFF. The DNA of the CDR3 is TGTGCCACCAGCAGAGGAGGGACAGGGAAGTTCACCGGGGAGCTGTTTTTT.

This clone has just one count. V is TRBV5-1 and J is TRBJ2-1; D is perhaps TRBD2 (5 bases). Germline V lookup: CDR1 SGHRS, CDR2 YFSETQ. Trimming pared 4 bases from V and 7 bases from J, leaving 9 bases between. CDR3 size: 12 residues. The CDR3 DNA follows: TGCGCCAGCAGCCGCAGCGGAAATGAGCAGTTCTTC. It codes for CASSRSGNEQFF.

Here the CDR3 reads CASSANRGSAFF. CDR3 DNA: TGTGCCAGCAGTGCCAACAGGGGATCAGCTTTCTTT. The chain carries TRBV6-2 or TRBV6-3 and TRBJ1-1; TRBD1 matches 7 bases. This CDR3 spans 12 amino acids. The V gene end was trimmed by 5 bases and the J gene end by 10 bases; junction bases not matched to a gene: 7. The germline V gene encodes CDR1 MNHEY and CDR2 SVGEGT.

V is TRBV29-1 and J is TRBJ1-1; D unclear. This CDR3 is 12 amino acids long. Trimming pared 4 bases from V and 8 bases from J, leaving 14 bases between. Germline V gene sequence: CDR1 SQVTM, CDR2 ANQGSEA. The CDR3 DNA sequence: TGCAGCGTTGCACTGAACCCCGGGGAAGCTTTCTTT. Its protein product is CSVALNPGEAFF.

This chain uses TRBV20-1 with TRBJ2-7; TRBD1 matches 7 bases. Germline CDR1 and CDR2: DFQATT and SNEGSKA (reference sequence). The CDR3 has 11 residues. The V segment lost 6 bases and the J segment 2 bases; nucleotides outside the gene matches: 1. The CDR3 DNA reads as TGCAGTGCCGGGACAGCCTACGAGCAGTACTTC. It specifies CSAGTAYEQYF.

The rearrangement links TRBV5-1 to TRBJ2-3, with TRBD2 matching over 12 bases. The V gene's germline CDR1 is SGHRS and CDR2 YFSETQ. CDR3 length equals 16 residues. V trimming: 4 bases; J trimming: 4 bases; junction bases outside the gene matches: 7. The CDR3 DNA is TGCGCCAGCAGCCCTAGGACTAGCGGGGTTGCAGATACGCAGTATTTT. Its protein is CASSPRTSGVADTQYF.

The genes are TRBV3-1 (or the pseudogene TRBV3-2) and TRBJ2-3; 9 nucleotides agree with TRBD2. Germline V gene lookup returns CDR1 LGHDT and CDR2 YNNKEL (reference sequence). With 6 bases clipped from V and 0 bases from J, the junction kept 7 bases outside the gene matches. The CDR3 contains 16 residues. The CDR3 region has the DNA TGTGCCAGCAGTTACGGACTAGCGAGAAGCACAGATACGCAGTATTTT. Encoded protein: CASSYGLARSTDTQYF.

This clone was detected only once. The rearrangement joins TRBV7-6 to TRBJ2-1; the D gene is possibly TRBD2 (6 bases). Trimming removed 1 base at V and 9 bases at J, with 19 bases between. This CDR3 region has 16 residues. Germline V CDR1 and CDR2: SGHVS, FNYEAQ. This CDR3 reads CASSLVWGGVKAEQFF. For the CDR3, the DNA is TGTGCCAGCAGCTTAGTTTGGGGCGGGGTGAAGGCTGAGCAGTTCTTC.

The V gene is TRBV2, the J gene TRBJ2-3; the match to TRBD2 covers 8 bases. CDR1 SNHLY and CDR2 FYNNEI come from the germline V gene. The CDR3 length is 12 residues. The trim removed 8 bases at V and 6 bases at J, leaving 4 bases unmatched. The CDR3 DNA is TGTGCCAGCGGGGGACTAGGGGATACGCAGTATTTT. It codes for CASGGLGDTQYF.